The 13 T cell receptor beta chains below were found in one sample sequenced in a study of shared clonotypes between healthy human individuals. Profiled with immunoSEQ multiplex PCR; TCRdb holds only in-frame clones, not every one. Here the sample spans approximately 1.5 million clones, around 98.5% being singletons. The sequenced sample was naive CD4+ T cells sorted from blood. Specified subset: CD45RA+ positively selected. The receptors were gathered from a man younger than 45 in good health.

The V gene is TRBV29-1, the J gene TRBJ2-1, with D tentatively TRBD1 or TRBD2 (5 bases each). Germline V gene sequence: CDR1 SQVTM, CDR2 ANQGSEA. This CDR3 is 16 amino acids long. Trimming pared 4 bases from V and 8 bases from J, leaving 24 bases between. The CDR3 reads CSVGWITGTRDHEQFF. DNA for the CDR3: TGCAGCGTTGGTTGGATTACCGGGACCCGGGACCATGAGCAGTTCTTC.

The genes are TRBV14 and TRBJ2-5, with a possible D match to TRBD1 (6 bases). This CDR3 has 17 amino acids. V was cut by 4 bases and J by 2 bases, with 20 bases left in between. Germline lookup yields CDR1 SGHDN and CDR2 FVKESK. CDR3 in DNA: TGTGCCAGCAGCCTTACGGACAGCCTAAACTTTCAAGAGACCCAGTACTTC. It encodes CASSLTDSLNFQETQYF.

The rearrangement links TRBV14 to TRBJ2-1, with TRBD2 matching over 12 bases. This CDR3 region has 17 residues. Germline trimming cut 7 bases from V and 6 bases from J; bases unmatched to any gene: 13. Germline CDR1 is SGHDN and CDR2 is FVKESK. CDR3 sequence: CASTSGRASHTLNEQFF. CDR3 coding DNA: TGTGCCAGCACTAGCGGGAGGGCTTCCCACACCCTCAATGAGCAGTTCTTC.

CDR3 loop: CASSPGLAGIGLFAGEQFF. DNA for the CDR3: TGCGCCAGCAGCCCGGGACTAGCGGGAATCGGGCTATTCGCGGGTGAGCAGTTCTTC. The chain combines TRBV5-1 with TRBJ2-1; 13 positions agree with TRBD2. Germline assignment: CDR1 SGHRS and CDR2 YFSETQ. The CDR3 totals 19 residues. The V gene end was trimmed by 4 bases and the J gene end by 9 bases; junction bases not matched to a gene: 19.

Here the CDR3 DNA reads TGCAGCGTTGGGCTCCTACGCGGGGAGCTGTTTTTT. Protein: CSVGLLRGELFF. The V and J genes are TRBV29-1 and TRBJ2-2; D not certain. This CDR3 comprises 12 residues. The V gene's germline CDR1 is SQVTM and CDR2 ANQGSEA. V dropped 4 bases and J dropped 7 bases, with 10 bases sitting between them.

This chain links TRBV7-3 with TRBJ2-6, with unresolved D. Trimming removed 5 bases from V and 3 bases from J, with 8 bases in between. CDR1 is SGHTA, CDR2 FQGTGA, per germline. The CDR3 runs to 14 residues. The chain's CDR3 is CASSPLSGANVLTF. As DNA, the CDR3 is TGTGCCAGCAGCCCCCTTAGTGGGGCCAACGTCCTGACTTTC.

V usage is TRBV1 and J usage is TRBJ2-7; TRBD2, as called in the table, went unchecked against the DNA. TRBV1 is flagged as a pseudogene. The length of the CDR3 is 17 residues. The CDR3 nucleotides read TGCACCAGCAGGGGACTAGCGGGACGCCCTGAGTCCTACGAGCAGTACTTC. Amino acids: CTSRGLAGRPESYEQYF.

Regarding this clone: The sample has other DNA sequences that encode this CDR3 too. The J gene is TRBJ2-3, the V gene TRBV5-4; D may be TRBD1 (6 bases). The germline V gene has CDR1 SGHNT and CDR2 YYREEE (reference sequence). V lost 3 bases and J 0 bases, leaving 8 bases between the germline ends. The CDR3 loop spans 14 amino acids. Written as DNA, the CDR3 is TGTGCCAGCAGCTCAACAGGGAGCACAGATACGCAGTATTTT. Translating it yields CASSSTGSTDTQYF. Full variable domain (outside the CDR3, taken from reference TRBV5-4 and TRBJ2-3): ETGVTQSPTHLIKTRGQQVTLRCSSQSGHNTVSWYQQALGQGPQFIFQYYREEENGRGNFPPRFSGLQFPNYSSELNVNALELDDSALYLCASSSTGSTDTQYFGPGTRLTVL.

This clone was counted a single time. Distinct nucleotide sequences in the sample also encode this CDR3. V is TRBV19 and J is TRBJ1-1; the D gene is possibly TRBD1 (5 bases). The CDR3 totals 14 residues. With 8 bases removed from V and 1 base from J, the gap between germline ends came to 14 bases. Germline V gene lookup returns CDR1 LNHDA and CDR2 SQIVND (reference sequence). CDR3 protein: CASSTGLRNTEAFF. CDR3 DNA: TGTGCCAGTTCTACGGGACTGAGGAACACTGAAGCTTTCTTT.

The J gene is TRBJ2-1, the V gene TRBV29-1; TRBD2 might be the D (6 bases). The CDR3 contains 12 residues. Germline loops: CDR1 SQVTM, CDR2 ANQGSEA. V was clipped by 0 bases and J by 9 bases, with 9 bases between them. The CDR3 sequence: CSVEDAGSEQFF. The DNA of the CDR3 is TGCAGCGTTGAAGATGCGGGAAGTGAGCAGTTCTTC.

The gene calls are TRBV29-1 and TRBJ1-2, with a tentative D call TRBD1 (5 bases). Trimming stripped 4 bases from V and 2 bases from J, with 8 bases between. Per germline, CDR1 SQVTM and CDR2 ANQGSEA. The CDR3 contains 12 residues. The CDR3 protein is CSVADNNYGYTF. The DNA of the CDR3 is TGCAGCGTTGCGGACAACAACTATGGCTACACCTTC.

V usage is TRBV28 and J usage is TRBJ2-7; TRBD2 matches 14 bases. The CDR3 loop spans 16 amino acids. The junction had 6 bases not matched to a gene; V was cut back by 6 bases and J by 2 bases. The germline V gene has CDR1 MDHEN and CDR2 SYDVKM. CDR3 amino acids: CASSPGTSGSTYEQYF. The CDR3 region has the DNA TGTGCCAGCAGCCCCGGGACTAGCGGGAGCACCTACGAGCAGTACTTC.

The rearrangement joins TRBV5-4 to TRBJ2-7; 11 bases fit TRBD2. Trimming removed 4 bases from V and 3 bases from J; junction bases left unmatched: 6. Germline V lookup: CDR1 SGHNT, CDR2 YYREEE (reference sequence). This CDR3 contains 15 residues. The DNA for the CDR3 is TGTGCCAGCAGCCCCAAACTAGCGGGAGTCTACGAGCAGTACTTC. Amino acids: CASSPKLAGVYEQYF.